One and the same sample provided the 32 T cell receptor beta chains below, sequenced in a study of T cells after yellow fever vaccination. TCRdb called the 5' RACE reads again in MiXCR, with one record for every CDR3 protein. This sample has around 260,000 distinct CDR3 sequences; roughly 5% occur once, and the top ten carry around 3.5%. This specimen consisted of CD4+ T cells sorted from PBMCs, obtained on the day of the yellow fever booster vaccination. The receptor set was obtained from a man aged 18-30 years who received the YFV17D yellow fever vaccine.

This clonotype came up many times. V gene TRBV4-3 combines with J gene TRBJ1-6; 10 bases fit TRBD1. The CDR3 is 18 residues long. Germline trimming cut 0 bases from V and 4 bases from J; bases unmatched to any gene: 6. Germline V gene lookup returns CDR1 LGHNA and CDR2 YSLEER. DNA for the CDR3: TGCGCCAGCAGCCAAGATTGGGACAGGGGCCGATATAATTCACCCCTCCACTTT. Its translation is CASSQDWDRGRYNSPLHF.

This rearrangement joins TRBV6-5 to TRBJ2-7, with 12 positions matching TRBD2. The CDR3 extends over 16 amino acids. Trimming at V came to 6 bases and at J to 6 bases, leaving 12 bases not matched to a gene. Germline V gene lookup returns CDR1 MNHEY and CDR2 SVGAGI. The CDR3 bases are TGTGCCAGCAGCCGACTAGCGGGGGATTTCCCAGGCGAGCAGTACTTC. The encoded protein is CASSRLAGDFPGEQYF.

In its sample, this clonotype was seen a few times. The chain is built from TRBV5-1 and TRBJ1-1; a weak D match, TRBD1 (5 bases). V lost 3 bases and J 4 bases, leaving 16 bases between the germline ends. The CDR3 extends over 15 amino acids. CDR1 is SGHRS and CDR2 is YFSETQ in the germline V gene. The CDR3: CASSSGVRVGTEAFF. The CDR3 DNA sequence: TGCGCCAGCAGCTCGGGGGTCAGGGTGGGCACTGAAGCTTTCTTT.

CDR3 sequence: CASGTGALGPLHF. In DNA, the CDR3 is TGTGCCAGCGGCACAGGGGCACTTGGACCCCTCCACTTT. The J gene is TRBJ1-6, the V gene TRBV28, with 7 bases matching TRBD1. This CDR3 region has 13 residues. The V gene's germline CDR1 is MDHEN and CDR2 SYDVKM. J was trimmed by 12 bases and V by 8 bases; bases with no gene match: 10.

V gene TRBV7-2 combines with J gene TRBJ2-7, with 7 nucleotides matching TRBD2. The CDR3 is 16 amino acids. V shed 4 bases, J shed 0 bases, and the junction held 9 bases outside the gene matches. Germline values: CDR1 SGHTA, CDR2 FQGNSA. CDR3 residues: CASSSRAAGISYEQYF. CDR3 in DNA: TGTGCCAGCAGCTCCCGGGCAGCGGGGATCTCCTACGAGCAGTACTTC. Together with reference TRBV7-2 and TRBJ2-7, the CDR3 gives the full variable domain: GAGVSQSPSNKVTEKGKDVELRCDPISGHTALYWYRQSLGQGLEFLIYFQGNSAPDKSGLPSDRFSAERTGGSVSTLTIQRTQQEDSAVYLCASSSRAAGISYEQYFGPGTRLTVT.

The chain carries TRBV12-3 or TRBV12-4 and TRBJ2-7; tentatively, D is TRBD1 or TRBD2 (6 bases each). The CDR3 has 14 residues. V lost 7 bases, J lost 5 bases, and 18 bases lay in between. This chain's CDR3 is CASNRAIGGDEQYF. The DNA of the CDR3 is TGTGCCAGCAACAGGGCCATAGGCGGGGACGAGCAGTACTTC.

This clonotype was detected only a few times. The chain joins TRBV5-6 to TRBJ1-6; the D gene is possibly TRBD1 (6 bases). Germline values: CDR1 SGHDT, CDR2 YYEEEE. The CDR3 loop spans 14 amino acids. V lost 4 bases, J lost 7 bases, and 12 bases lay in between. This chain's CDR3 is CASSTGQRNSPLHF. The CDR3, as DNA: TGTGCCAGCAGCACCGGACAGAGGAATTCACCCCTCCACTTT.

This chain joins TRBV5-5 and TRBJ1-5, with D unclear. CDR1 and CDR2 from the germline V gene are SGHKS and YYEKEE (reference sequence). V lost 4 bases to trimming and J lost 7 bases, with 18 bases between them. This CDR3 has 15 amino acids. CDR3 protein: CASSPRGEYGQPQHF. The CDR3 DNA reads as TGTGCCAGCAGCCCTCGAGGCGAGTACGGACAGCCCCAGCATTTT.

The CDR3 here is CSARDLKAETQYF. CDR3 in DNA: TGCAGTGCTCGGGACTTAAAGGCGGAGACCCAGTACTTC. The rearrangement uses TRBV20-1 and TRBJ2-5; perhaps TRBD2 as D (6 bases). V was cut by 5 bases and J by 5 bases, with 15 bases left in between. The CDR3 extends over 13 amino acids. CDR1 DFQATT and CDR2 SNEGSKA come from the germline V gene (reference sequence).

This clonotype was seen a few times. The CDR3 sequence is CASSRGGQQGASEKLFF. The CDR3 nucleotides read TGTGCCAGCAGTCGAGGGGGACAACAGGGGGCAAGTGAAAAACTGTTTTTT. The chain uses TRBV5-4 and TRBJ1-4; 9 positions match TRBD1. This CDR3 spans 17 amino acids. CDR1 SGHNT and CDR2 YYREEE come from the germline V gene (reference sequence). Unmatched junction bases numbered 15, after V lost 5 bases and J lost 7 bases.

This clonotype was picked up many times. CDR3 sequence reads: CASSLLRSTQYF. The CDR3 region has the DNA TGTGCCAGCAGCTTATTAAGATCCACCCAGTACTTC. The chain recombines TRBV7-2 with TRBJ2-5; D is uncertain. Trimming removed 2 bases from V and 8 bases from J, with 9 bases in between. Germline V lookup: CDR1 SGHTA, CDR2 FQGNSA. The CDR3 length is 12 residues.

This clonotype showed up just a few times. The chain is built from TRBV7-2 and TRBJ2-3; D is undetermined. This CDR3 is 14 amino acids long. Germline CDR1 reads SGHTA; CDR2 reads FQGNSA. Trimming pared 1 base from V and 6 bases from J, leaving 11 bases between. In DNA form, the CDR3 reads TGTGCCAGCAGCTTAGTTTATTCCTCCGATACGCAGTATTTT. Amino acids: CASSLVYSSDTQYF.

This clonotype showed up just a few times. The V and J genes are TRBV5-1 and TRBJ2-1; D is possibly TRBD2 (6 bases). Germline values: CDR1 SGHRS, CDR2 YFSETQ. V was cut by 0 bases and J by 6 bases, with 13 bases left in between. This CDR3 comprises 15 residues. The CDR3 reads CASSLVGTPPNEQFF. CDR3 in DNA: TGCGCCAGCAGCTTGGTCGGGACTCCACCCAATGAGCAGTTCTTC.

In its sample, this clonotype was seen many times. This chain connects TRBV28 to TRBJ2-3; 7 bases are a match to TRBD2. CDR1 is MDHEN and CDR2 is SYDVKM in the germline V gene. V was clipped by 6 bases and J by 5 bases; unmatched bases: 5. The CDR3 covers 13 residues. The CDR3 DNA reads TGTGCCAGCAGCGGCGGGGGTGGAGATACGCAGTATTTT. This gives the protein CASSGGGGDTQYF.

This clonotype came up many times. V gene TRBV7-2 combines with J gene TRBJ2-3; D tentatively reads TRBD1 or TRBD2 (5 bases each). Germline V gene data show CDR1 as SGHTA and CDR2 as FQGNSA. Trimming pared 6 bases from V and 13 bases from J, leaving 23 bases between. This CDR3 has 14 residues. This CDR3 reads CASRPGTDLIPEYF. The CDR3 DNA is TGTGCCAGCAGACCCGGGACGGACCTAATTCCGGAGTATTTT. Based on the CDR3 plus reference TRBV7-2 and TRBJ2-3, the full variable domain is GAGVSQSPSNKVTEKGKDVELRCDPISGHTALYWYRQSLGQGLEFLIYFQGNSAPDKSGLPSDRFSAERTGGSVSTLTIQRTQQEDSAVYLCASRPGTDLIPEYFGPGTRLTVL.

This clonotype showed up just a few times. V usage is TRBV7-2 and J usage is TRBJ2-2; possibly TRBD1 for D (5 bases). This CDR3 contains 14 residues. V gave up 2 bases and J gave up 5 bases, with 9 bases separating them. CDR1 and CDR2 (germline): SGHTA, FQGNSA. The CDR3 here is CASSLRGWTGELFF. CDR3 bases: TGTGCCAGCAGCTTAAGGGGCTGGACCGGGGAGCTGTTTTTT.

The chain employs TRBV7-2 and TRBJ2-1; perhaps TRBD2 as D (6 bases). CDR3 size: 14 residues. V lost 1 base and J lost 7, with 11 bases in between. Looked up from germline, CDR1 is SGHTA and CDR2 is FQGNSA. In DNA form, the CDR3 reads TGTGCCAGCAGCTTAGGGCTAGCGCAAAATGAGCAGTTCTTC. As protein: CASSLGLAQNEQFF.

The chain uses TRBV28 and TRBJ2-7; possibly TRBD2 for D (6 bases). The CDR3 extends over 14 amino acids. Deletions cut 4 bases from V and 4 bases from J, with 14 bases between. Germline CDR1 MDHEN, CDR2 SYDVKM. DNA of the CDR3: TGTGCCAGCAGTTCCCACTCTGGGACTTACGAGCAGTACTTC. It is translated as CASSSHSGTYEQYF.

The rearrangement links TRBV4-3 to TRBJ2-3, with 7 bases lining up with TRBD2. The CDR3 runs to 17 residues. V shed 0 bases and J 4 bases; nucleotides not matched to a gene: 10. Germline CDR1 LGHNA, CDR2 YSLEER. The CDR3: CASSQDLIGLDPDTQYF. The DNA of the CDR3 is TGCGCCAGCAGCCAAGATCTGATCGGACTAGACCCAGATACGCAGTATTTT.

Here the CDR3 reads CASSYDATDTQYF. CDR3 coding DNA: TGTGCCAGCAGTTACGACGCGACAGATACGCAGTATTTT. V is TRBV6-5 and J is TRBJ2-3; D remains unclear. V dropped 2 bases and J dropped 3 bases, with 6 bases sitting between them. CDR1 is MNHEY, CDR2 SVGAGI, per germline. CDR3 length: 13 residues.

Ten or more counts support this clonotype. The rearrangement uses TRBV4-3 and TRBJ2-2; possible D gene TRBD2, 7 bases. The V and J ends lost 4 bases and 5 bases respectively, with 17 bases between them. Germline V gene lookup returns CDR1 LGHNA and CDR2 YSLEER. The CDR3 runs to 16 residues. CDR3 loop: CASSRGGGAGTGELFF. CDR3 nucleotides: TGCGCCAGCAGCCGGGGGGGCGGCGCGGGTACCGGGGAGCTGTTTTTT.

This clonotype was seen a few times. The rearrangement links TRBV4-3 to TRBJ2-5; D call uncertain. V dropped 4 bases and J dropped 2 bases, with 11 bases sitting between them. From germline, CDR1 is LGHNA and CDR2 YSLEER. The length of the CDR3 is 14 residues. As DNA, the CDR3 is TGCGCCAGCAGCCGGACCGGGTCACAAGAGACCCAGTACTTC. It yields the protein CASSRTGSQETQYF.

This chain connects TRBV11-2 to TRBJ1-2; D call uncertain. V lost 5 bases, J lost 2 bases, and 9 bases lay in between. The CDR3 is 13 residues long. Germline lookup yields CDR1 SGHAT and CDR2 FQNNGV. The CDR3 bases are TGTGCCAGCAGCCCGGACCTGAACTATGGCTACACCTTC. Translating gives CASSPDLNYGYTF.

This clonotype was counted between two and nine times. The chain joins TRBV5-6 to TRBJ1-1, with D possibly matching TRBD1 (5 bases). The germline gives CDR1 SGHDT, CDR2 YYEEEE. With 4 bases removed from V and 10 bases from J, the gap between germline ends came to 17 bases. This CDR3 region has 13 residues. The CDR3 loop is CASSPRDSGGAFF. The CDR3 DNA reads as TGTGCCAGCAGCCCCCGGGACTCCGGAGGAGCTTTCTTT.

This clonotype was seen repeatedly, ten times or more. The chain links TRBV2 to TRBJ2-7, with D tentatively TRBD1 or TRBD2 (5 bases each). Trimming pared 8 bases from V and 4 bases from J, leaving 12 bases between. In germline, CDR1 is SNHLY, CDR2 FYNNEI. The CDR3 totals 12 residues. In DNA, the CDR3 is TGTGCCAGCGGGGGTACTGTTTACGAGCAGTACTTC. Translated, it gives CASGGTVYEQYF. The full variable domain, in which reference TRBV2 and TRBJ2-7 provide the parts outside the CDR3, is EPEVTQTPSHQVTQMGQEVILRCVPISNHLYFYWYRQILGQKVEFLVSFYNNEISEKSEIFDDQFSVERPDGSNFTLKIRSTKLEDSAMYFCASGGTVYEQYFGPGTRLTVT.

This clonotype was observed a handful of times. The chain uses TRBV20-1 and TRBJ2-3, with D maybe TRBD2 (7 bases). V was trimmed by 2 bases and J by 2 bases, leaving 11 bases between them. CDR3 size: 14 residues. Looked up from germline, CDR1 is DFQATT and CDR2 is SNEGSKA (reference sequence). In nucleotides, the CDR3 is TGCAGTGCTAGAAGGGGGGGCAACACAGATACGCAGTATTTT. It translates to CSARRGGNTDTQYF.

This rearrangement joins TRBV6-2 or TRBV6-3 to TRBJ1-5; tentatively, D is TRBD1 (5 bases). From germline, CDR1 is MNHEY and CDR2 SVGEGT. The CDR3 length is 13 residues. Trimming stripped 11 bases from V and 2 bases from J, with 13 bases between. DNA of the CDR3: TGTGCCTCGGGGGATTTCGGCAATCAGCCCCAGCATTTT. Translation: CASGDFGNQPQHF.

Only a few counts were recorded for this clonotype. The rearrangement uses TRBV7-6 and TRBJ2-5, with 8 positions matching TRBD1. Trimming at V came to 5 bases and at J to 5 bases, leaving 7 bases not matched to a gene. The CDR3 spans 14 residues. Germline V gives CDR1 SGHVS, CDR2 FNYEAQ. This chain's CDR3 is CASSRWTGLETQYF. CDR3 sequence (DNA): TGTGCCAGCAGCCGCTGGACAGGGCTGGAGACCCAGTACTTC.

The chain combines TRBV4-2 with TRBJ1-4, with 9 bases identical to TRBD1. V lost 3 bases and J lost 3; bases outside the gene matches: 8. CDR3 length: 17 residues. Per the germline V gene, CDR1 is LGHNA and CDR2 is YNFKEQ. The CDR3 DNA reads as TGTGCCAGCAGCCAGGGGAGGACAGGGGAGGCTAATGAAAAACTGTTTTTT. Translated, it gives CASSQGRTGEANEKLFF.

The J gene is TRBJ2-1, the V gene TRBV10-3; TRBD2 matches at 14 bases. V trimming: 10 bases; J trimming: 3 bases; junction bases outside the gene matches: 2. The CDR3 is 14 amino acids. The germline V gene has CDR1 ENHRY and CDR2 SYGVKD. Here the CDR3 reads CATGTSGGYNEQFF. DNA of the CDR3: TGTGCCACTGGGACTAGCGGGGGCTACAATGAGCAGTTCTTC.

In this sample, this clonotype turned up many times. The gene calls are TRBV4-3 and TRBJ2-1; D is ambiguous. Germline assignment: CDR1 LGHNA and CDR2 YSLEER. The CDR3 contains 15 residues. The V end was cut by 0 bases, the J end by 6 bases, with 12 bases between. The CDR3 is CASSQEGNRINEQFF. The CDR3 nucleotides are TGCGCCAGCAGCCAAGAGGGGAACAGAATCAATGAGCAGTTCTTC.

This clonotype was observed many times. The J gene is TRBJ2-2, the V gene TRBV7-2, with a tentative D call TRBD1 (6 bases). This CDR3 has 14 amino acids. Per the germline V gene, CDR1 is SGHTA and CDR2 is FQGNSA. V lost 5 bases, J lost 7 bases, and 14 bases lay in between. This CDR3 is CASSHKQGVGELFF. The CDR3 DNA reads TGTGCCAGCAGCCATAAACAGGGAGTCGGGGAGCTGTTTTTT. Variable domain in full (rest from reference TRBV7-2 and TRBJ2-2): GAGVSQSPSNKVTEKGKDVELRCDPISGHTALYWYRQSLGQGLEFLIYFQGNSAPDKSGLPSDRFSAERTGGSVSTLTIQRTQQEDSAVYLCASSHKQGVGELFFGEGSRLTVL.